This T cell receptor (beta chain) was sequenced for a study of T-cell memory formation after mild COVID-19. A single record per CDR3 protein comes from TCRdb applying MiXCR to the 5' RACE reads. The sample holds fewer than 200,000 distinct CDR3 sequences, about 22% seen once. This clonotype was seen a few times. This receptor was identified in an adult woman who had mild COVID-19 (a few samples of this study predate the infection). Cell type and time point are not known. Material for sequencing was PBMCs or a T cell subset sorted from them (not recorded which).

CDR3 region: CASSLERAPYNEQFF. In DNA form, the CDR3 reads TGTGCCAGCAGCTTAGAGAGGGCCCCCTACAATGAGCAGTTCTTC. The rearrangement links TRBV7-6 to TRBJ2-1, with D perhaps TRBD2 (5 bases). V was pared by 1 base and J by 2 bases, with 9 bases between. The CDR3 is made up of 15 amino acids. CDR1 and CDR2 from the germline V gene are SGHVS and FNYEAQ.